These 11 T cell receptor beta chains were sequenced from one sample in a study of cytomegalovirus exposure and HLA in healthy donors. Primers included in the PCR were 60 Vbeta and 13 Jbeta primers. Here immunoSEQ multiplex PCR was the method, and the copy in TCRdb shows in-frame clones only, minus some. The sample consists of about 170,000 clones, roughly 80% of them appearing once. The sequencing input was PBMCs. The receptors originated from a woman aged 18-35 years in good health and CMV-seronegative.

V is TRBV19 and J is TRBJ2-3, with D possibly TRBD1 on 5 matching bases. V gave up 6 bases and J gave up 2 bases, with 9 bases separating them. This CDR3 has 13 amino acids. The germline CDR1 and CDR2 sequences are LNHDA and SQIVND (reference sequence). The CDR3 is CASRQVTTDTQYF. The CDR3 nucleotides are TGTGCCAGTAGACAGGTGACCACAGATACGCAGTATTTT.

The chain employs TRBV15 and TRBJ2-7; 8 bases agree with TRBD2. CDR3 length: 14 residues. Germline CDR1 LNHNV, CDR2 YYDKDF (reference sequence). V lost 6 bases and J lost 2; bases outside the gene matches: 6. The DNA for the CDR3 is TGTGCCACCAGTCCCAGCGGGAGTGCCTACGAGCAGTACTTC. The encoded protein is CATSPSGSAYEQYF.

The chain employs TRBV10-2 and TRBJ2-1, with D hard to call. Per germline, CDR1 WSHSY and CDR2 SAAADI. The CDR3 consists of 11 residues. The germline V and J ends were trimmed by 4 bases and 10 bases, with 8 bases remaining between them. The CDR3 bases are TGCGCCAGCAGTGTCCTGAGGGAGCAGTTCTTC. Translation: CASSVLREQFF.

The V and J genes are TRBV4-3 and TRBJ2-3; TRBD2 matches 8 bases. Germline V gene lookup returns CDR1 LGHNA and CDR2 YSLEER. The CDR3 loop spans 16 amino acids. V shed 0 bases, J shed 5 bases, and the junction held 7 bases outside the gene matches. CDR3 residues: CASSQDREGVGDTQYF. The CDR3, as DNA: TGCGCCAGCAGCCAAGATCGGGAGGGAGTGGGAGATACGCAGTATTTT.

This clone has only a few counts. The DNA of the CDR3 is TGTGCCAGCAGCTTACTACGGCCGGGAAGCTACAATGAGCAGTTCTTC. Its translation is CASSLLRPGSYNEQFF. J is TRBJ2-1 and V is TRBV7-9; D might be TRBD2 (5 bases). The CDR3 sequence is 16 residues long. From germline, CDR1 is SEHNR and CDR2 FQNEAQ (reference sequence). V lost 2 bases and J 3 bases, leaving 14 bases between the germline ends.

The chain uses TRBV19 and TRBJ1-6, with D perhaps TRBD1 (5 bases). V lost 6 bases, J lost 0 bases, and 18 bases lay in between. Germline lookup yields CDR1 LNHDA and CDR2 SQIVND (reference sequence). CDR3 length: 18 amino acids. The CDR3 region has the DNA TGTGCCAGTAGCAAAGGACAAGGATTCAGCTCCTATAATTCACCCCTCCACTTT. It is translated as CASSKGQGFSSYNSPLHF. The complete variable domain, with remaining parts taken from reference TRBV19 and TRBJ1-6, reads DGGITQSPKYLFRKEGQNVTLSCEQNLNHDAMYWYRQDPGQGLRLIYYSQIVNDFQKGDIAEGYSVSREKKESFPLTVTSAQKNPTAFYLCASSKGQGFSSYNSPLHFGNGTRLTVT.

A remark on this clone: One junction end disagrees with the germline gene, perhaps due to a read error. This chain connects TRBV2 to TRBJ1-5; weak D call: TRBD1 (6 bases). The CDR3 totals 11 residues. In germline, CDR1 is SNHLY, CDR2 FYNNEI. The CDR3 loop reads CASSGQTGRYF. In DNA form, the CDR3 reads TGTGCCAGCAGTGGACAAACAGGGCGGTATTTT.

The rearrangement joins TRBV6-5 to TRBJ2-2, with D possibly matching TRBD2 (5 bases). This CDR3 spans 14 amino acids. Germline V gene lookup returns CDR1 MNHEY and CDR2 SVGAGI. The V end was cut by 6 bases, the J end by 5 bases, with 13 bases between. CDR3 sequence reads: CASRPPLVTGELFF. The CDR3 region has the DNA TGTGCCAGCAGGCCTCCACTAGTTACCGGGGAGCTGTTTTTT.

V and J are TRBV19 and TRBJ1-2; unclear D gene. Deletions cut 7 bases from V and 7 bases from J, with 10 bases between. Germline V gene lookup returns CDR1 LNHDA and CDR2 SQIVND (reference sequence). The CDR3 has 11 amino acids. The chain's CDR3 is CASTATGGYTF. The DNA for the CDR3 is TGTGCCAGTACTGCGACGGGTGGCTACACCTTC.

The chain combines TRBV7-3 with TRBJ1-4; D is perhaps TRBD1 (5 bases). The CDR3 is made up of 15 amino acids. Trimming took off 5 bases at V and 6 bases at J, with 16 bases between the two ends. Per germline, CDR1 SGHTA and CDR2 FQGTGA. As DNA, the CDR3 is TGTGCCAGCAGCGCTTGGGGGGGAAAATATGAAAAACTGTTTTTT. This translates into CASSAWGGKYEKLFF.

V is TRBV18 and J is TRBJ2-7; 8 bases agree with TRBD1. The V gene's germline CDR1 is KGHSH and CDR2 LQKENI. The V segment lost 3 bases and the J segment 9 bases; nucleotides outside the gene matches: 13. The CDR3 loop spans 15 amino acids. The CDR3 is CASSPGHVPGQAQYF. The CDR3 nucleotides are TGTGCCAGCTCACCCGGACATGTACCGGGACAGGCGCAGTACTTC.